This T cell receptor (beta chain) was found in a study of blood T cell repertoires in COVID-19. Study-level background: The United States, Italy and Spain were the sources of the acute and convalescent COVID-19 samples. Nucleic acid was either cDNA or gDNA, and it came from T cells, B-cell-depleted T cells, or PBMCs.

V was cut by 5 bases and J by 0 bases, with 9 bases left in between. The CDR3 totals 14 residues. Germline values: CDR1 SGHNT, CDR2 YENEEA. In the source study's methods: Estimation of nucleated cell counts was performed using reference gene primer amplification. The repertoire was sequenced with immunoSEQ multiplex PCR; TCRdb's copy has only in-frame clones and lacks some. D and trimming were read from the DNA, whereas the V and J calls and clone size are those reported in that table. This sample has about 140,000 clones; 88% occur once, and the top ten carry about 1.7%. The sequence was collected from a man between 65 and 85 years old with acute or convalescent COVID-19. The rearrangement joins TRBV11-3 to TRBJ2-3; D might be TRBD1 (6 bases). The specimen sequenced was peripheral blood. Here the CDR3 reads CASSLDSSTDTQYF. CDR3 sequence (DNA): TGTGCCAGCAGCCTGGACAGTAGCACAGATACGCAGTATTTT.